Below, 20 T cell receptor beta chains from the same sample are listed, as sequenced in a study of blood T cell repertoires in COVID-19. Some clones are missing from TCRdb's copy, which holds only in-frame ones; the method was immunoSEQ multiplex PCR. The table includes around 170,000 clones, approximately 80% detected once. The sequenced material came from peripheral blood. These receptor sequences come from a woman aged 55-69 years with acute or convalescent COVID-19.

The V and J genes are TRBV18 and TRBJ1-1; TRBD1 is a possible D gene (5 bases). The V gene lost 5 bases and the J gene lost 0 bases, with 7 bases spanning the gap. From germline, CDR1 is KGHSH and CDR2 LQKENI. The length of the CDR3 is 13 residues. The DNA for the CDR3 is TGTGCCAGCTCAACAGGCCTGAACACTGAAGCTTTCTTT. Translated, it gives CASSTGLNTEAFF.

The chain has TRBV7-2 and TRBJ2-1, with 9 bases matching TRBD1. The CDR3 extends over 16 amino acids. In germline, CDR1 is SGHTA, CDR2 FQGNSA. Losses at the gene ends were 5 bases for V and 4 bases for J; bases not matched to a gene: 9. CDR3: CASSLLGTGRYNEQFF. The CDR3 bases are TGTGCCAGCAGCCTACTCGGGACAGGGCGATACAATGAGCAGTTCTTC. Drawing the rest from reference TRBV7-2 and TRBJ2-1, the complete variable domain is GAGVSQSPSNKVTEKGKDVELRCDPISGHTALYWYRQSLGQGLEFLIYFQGNSAPDKSGLPSDRFSAERTGGSVSTLTIQRTQQEDSAVYLCASSLLGTGRYNEQFFGPGTRLTVL.

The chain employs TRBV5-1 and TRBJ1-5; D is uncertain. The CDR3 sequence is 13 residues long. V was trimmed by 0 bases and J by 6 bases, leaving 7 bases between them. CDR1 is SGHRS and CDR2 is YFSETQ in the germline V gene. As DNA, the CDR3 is TGCGCCAGCAGCTTGGGGCTTGGTCAGCCCCAGCATTTT. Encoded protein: CASSLGLGQPQHF.

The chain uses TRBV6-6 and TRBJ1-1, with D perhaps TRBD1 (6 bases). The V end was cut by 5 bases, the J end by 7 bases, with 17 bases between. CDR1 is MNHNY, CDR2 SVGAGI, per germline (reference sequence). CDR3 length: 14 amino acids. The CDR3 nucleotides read TGTGCCAGCAGTGGGGAGGGGGGGTTAGGTGAAGCTTTCTTT. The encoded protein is CASSGEGGLGEAFF.

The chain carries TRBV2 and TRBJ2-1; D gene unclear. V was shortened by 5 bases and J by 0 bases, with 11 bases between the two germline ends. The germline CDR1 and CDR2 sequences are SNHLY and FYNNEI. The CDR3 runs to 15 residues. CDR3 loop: CASSPLDSSYNEQFF. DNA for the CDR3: TGTGCCAGCAGTCCCTTAGATAGCTCCTACAATGAGCAGTTCTTC. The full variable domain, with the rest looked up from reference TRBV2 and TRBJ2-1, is EPEVTQTPSHQVTQMGQEVILRCVPISNHLYFYWYRQILGQKVEFLVSFYNNEISEKSEIFDDQFSVERPDGSNFTLKIRSTKLEDSAMYFCASSPLDSSYNEQFFGPGTRLTVL.

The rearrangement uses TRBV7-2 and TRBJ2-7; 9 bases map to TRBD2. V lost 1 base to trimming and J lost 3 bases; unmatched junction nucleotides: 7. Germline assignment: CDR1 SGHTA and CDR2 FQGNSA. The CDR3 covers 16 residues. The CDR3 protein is CASSLGSTSGIYEQYF. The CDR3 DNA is TGTGCCAGCAGCTTAGGGTCGACTAGCGGAATCTACGAGCAGTACTTC.

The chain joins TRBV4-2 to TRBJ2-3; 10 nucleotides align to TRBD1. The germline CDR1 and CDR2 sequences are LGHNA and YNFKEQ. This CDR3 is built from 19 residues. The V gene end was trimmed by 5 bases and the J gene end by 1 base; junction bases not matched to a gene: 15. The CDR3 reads CASSSTRTGTGDRTDTQYF. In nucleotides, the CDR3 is TGTGCCAGCAGCTCCACAAGAACCGGGACAGGGGATCGCACAGATACGCAGTATTTT.

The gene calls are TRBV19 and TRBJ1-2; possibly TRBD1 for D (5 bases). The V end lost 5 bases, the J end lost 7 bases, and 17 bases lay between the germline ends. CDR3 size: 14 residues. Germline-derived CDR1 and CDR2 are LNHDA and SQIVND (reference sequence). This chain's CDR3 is CASSPEGGAGGYTF. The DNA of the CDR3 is TGTGCCAGTAGTCCGGAGGGAGGGGCCGGTGGCTACACCTTC.

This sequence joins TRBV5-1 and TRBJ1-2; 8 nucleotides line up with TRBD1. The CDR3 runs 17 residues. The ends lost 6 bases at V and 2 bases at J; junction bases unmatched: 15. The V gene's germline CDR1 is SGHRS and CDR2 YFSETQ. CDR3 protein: CASNRMTGVGQNYGYTF. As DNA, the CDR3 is TGCGCCAGCAACAGAATGACAGGGGTCGGACAGAACTATGGCTACACCTTC.

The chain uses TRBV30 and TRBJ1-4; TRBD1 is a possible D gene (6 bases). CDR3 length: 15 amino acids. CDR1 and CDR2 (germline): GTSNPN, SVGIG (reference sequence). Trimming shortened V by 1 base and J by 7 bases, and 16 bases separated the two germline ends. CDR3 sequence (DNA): TGTGCCTGGAGTGCCACAGGGTTAGGGATTGAAAAACTGTTTTTT. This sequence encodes CAWSATGLGIEKLFF.

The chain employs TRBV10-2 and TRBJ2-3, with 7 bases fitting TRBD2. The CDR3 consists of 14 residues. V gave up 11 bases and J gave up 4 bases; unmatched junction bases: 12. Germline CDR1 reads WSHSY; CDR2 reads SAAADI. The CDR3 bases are TGCGCCGGAAGAGCGGGGCATAACGCAGATACGCAGTATTTT. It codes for CAGRAGHNADTQYF.

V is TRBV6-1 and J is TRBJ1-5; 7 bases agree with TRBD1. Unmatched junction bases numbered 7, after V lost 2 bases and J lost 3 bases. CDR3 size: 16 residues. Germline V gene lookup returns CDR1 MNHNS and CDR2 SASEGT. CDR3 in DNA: TGTGCCAGCAGTGAACACCACAGGGGAGACAATCAGCCCCAGCATTTT. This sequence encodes CASSEHHRGDNQPQHF.

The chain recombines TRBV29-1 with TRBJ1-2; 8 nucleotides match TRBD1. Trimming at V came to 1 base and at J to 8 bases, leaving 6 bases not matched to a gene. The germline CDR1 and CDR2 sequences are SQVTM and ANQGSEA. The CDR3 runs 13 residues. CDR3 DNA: TGCAGCGTTGAAGTTCAGGGGGCGAGGGGCTACACCTTC. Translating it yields CSVEVQGARGYTF. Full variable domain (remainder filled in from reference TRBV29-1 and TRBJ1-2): SAVISQKPSRDICQRGTSLTIQCQVDSQVTMMFWYRQQPGQSLTLIATANQGSEATYESGFVIDKFPISRPNLTFSTLTVSNMSPEDSSIYLCSVEVQGARGYTFGSGTRLTVV.

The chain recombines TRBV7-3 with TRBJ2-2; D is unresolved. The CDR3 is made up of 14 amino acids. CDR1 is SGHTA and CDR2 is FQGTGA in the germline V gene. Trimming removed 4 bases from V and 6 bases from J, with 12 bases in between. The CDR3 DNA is TGTGCCAGCAGCTCTTTGGTCTCGGCCGGGGAGCTGTTTTTT. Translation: CASSSLVSAGELFF.

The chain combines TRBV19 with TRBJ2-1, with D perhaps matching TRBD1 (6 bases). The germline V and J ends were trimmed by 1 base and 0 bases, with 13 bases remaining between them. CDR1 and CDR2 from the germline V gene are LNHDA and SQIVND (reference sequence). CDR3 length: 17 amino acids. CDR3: CASSIGGGQSSYNEQFF. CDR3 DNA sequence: TGTGCCAGTAGTATAGGAGGAGGACAGAGCTCCTACAATGAGCAGTTCTTC.

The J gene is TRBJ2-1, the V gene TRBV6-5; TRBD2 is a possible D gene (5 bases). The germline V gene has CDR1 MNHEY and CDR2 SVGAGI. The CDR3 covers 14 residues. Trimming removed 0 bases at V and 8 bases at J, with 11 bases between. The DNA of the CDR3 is TGTGCCAGCAGTTACTCTATACTGGGAGATGAGCAGTTCTTC. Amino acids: CASSYSILGDEQFF.

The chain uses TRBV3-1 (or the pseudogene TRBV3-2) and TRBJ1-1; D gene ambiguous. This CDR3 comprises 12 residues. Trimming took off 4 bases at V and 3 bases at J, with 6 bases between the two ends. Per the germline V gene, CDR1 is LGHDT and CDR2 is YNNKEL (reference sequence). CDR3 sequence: CASSREYTEAFF. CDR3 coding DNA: TGTGCCAGCAGCCGCGAATACACTGAAGCTTTCTTT.

The CDR3 region is CASSLGAYEQYF. CDR3 sequence (DNA): TGTGCCAGCAGCCTAGGGGCTTACGAGCAGTACTTC. V gene TRBV5-5 combines with J gene TRBJ2-7, with D tentatively TRBD1 (5 bases). This CDR3 spans 12 amino acids. Germline CDR1 and CDR2: SGHKS and YYEKEE (reference sequence). V was trimmed by 4 bases and J by 4 bases, leaving 9 bases between them.

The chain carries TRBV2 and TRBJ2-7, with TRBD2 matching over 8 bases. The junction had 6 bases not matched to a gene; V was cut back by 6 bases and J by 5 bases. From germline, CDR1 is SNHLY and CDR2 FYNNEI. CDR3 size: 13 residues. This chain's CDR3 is CASSYTGGDEQYF. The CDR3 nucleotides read TGTGCCAGCAGCTACACCGGGGGGGACGAGCAGTACTTC.

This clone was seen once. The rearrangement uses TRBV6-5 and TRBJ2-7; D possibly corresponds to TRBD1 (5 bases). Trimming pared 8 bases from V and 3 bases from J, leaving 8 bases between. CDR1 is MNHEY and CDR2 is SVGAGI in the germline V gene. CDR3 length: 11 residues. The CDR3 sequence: CASSTVYEQYF. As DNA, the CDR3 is TGTGCCAGCTCGACAGTCTACGAGCAGTACTTC.